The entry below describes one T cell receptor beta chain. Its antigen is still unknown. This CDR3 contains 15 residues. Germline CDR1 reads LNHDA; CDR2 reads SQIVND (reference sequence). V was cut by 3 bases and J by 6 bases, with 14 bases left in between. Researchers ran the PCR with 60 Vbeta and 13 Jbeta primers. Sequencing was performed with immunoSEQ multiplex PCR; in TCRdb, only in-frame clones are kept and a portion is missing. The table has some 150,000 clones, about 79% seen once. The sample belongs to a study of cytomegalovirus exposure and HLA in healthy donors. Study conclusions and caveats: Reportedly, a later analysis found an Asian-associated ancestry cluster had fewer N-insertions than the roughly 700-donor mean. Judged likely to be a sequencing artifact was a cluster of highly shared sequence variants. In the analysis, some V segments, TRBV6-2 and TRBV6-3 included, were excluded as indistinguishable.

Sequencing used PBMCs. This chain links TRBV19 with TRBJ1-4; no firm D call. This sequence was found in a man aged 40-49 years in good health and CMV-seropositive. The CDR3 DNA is TGTGCCAGTAGTATCCCTCAGTCGAACCATGAAAAACTGTTTTTT. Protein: CASSIPQSNHEKLFF.